This T cell receptor (beta chain) appears in the sequencing data of a study of T cell repertoires in cytomegalovirus infection. TCRdb ran MiXCR on the reads and lists one entry per CDR3 protein. The table lists some 270,000 distinct CDR3 sequences, approximately 22% of them singletons. With 3 bases clipped from V and 6 bases from J, the junction kept 4 bases outside the gene matches. This CDR3 is 14 amino acids long. Germline CDR1 is LGHDT and CDR2 is YNNKEL (reference sequence). This clonotype was counted between two and nine times. What it binds is unknown. The chain joins TRBV3-1 to TRBJ1-2; TRBD1 matches 10 bases. The receptor was isolated from a human donor in good health (CMV status not recorded). Some clones in this sample may be carry-over from other donors' samples. Here the sequenced sample was cultured PBMCs, taken from culture after CMV antigen stimulation. CDR3 sequence: CASSHRTGGNGYTF. The CDR3 nucleotides are TGTGCCAGCAGCCACCGGACAGGGGGGAATGGCTACACCTTC.